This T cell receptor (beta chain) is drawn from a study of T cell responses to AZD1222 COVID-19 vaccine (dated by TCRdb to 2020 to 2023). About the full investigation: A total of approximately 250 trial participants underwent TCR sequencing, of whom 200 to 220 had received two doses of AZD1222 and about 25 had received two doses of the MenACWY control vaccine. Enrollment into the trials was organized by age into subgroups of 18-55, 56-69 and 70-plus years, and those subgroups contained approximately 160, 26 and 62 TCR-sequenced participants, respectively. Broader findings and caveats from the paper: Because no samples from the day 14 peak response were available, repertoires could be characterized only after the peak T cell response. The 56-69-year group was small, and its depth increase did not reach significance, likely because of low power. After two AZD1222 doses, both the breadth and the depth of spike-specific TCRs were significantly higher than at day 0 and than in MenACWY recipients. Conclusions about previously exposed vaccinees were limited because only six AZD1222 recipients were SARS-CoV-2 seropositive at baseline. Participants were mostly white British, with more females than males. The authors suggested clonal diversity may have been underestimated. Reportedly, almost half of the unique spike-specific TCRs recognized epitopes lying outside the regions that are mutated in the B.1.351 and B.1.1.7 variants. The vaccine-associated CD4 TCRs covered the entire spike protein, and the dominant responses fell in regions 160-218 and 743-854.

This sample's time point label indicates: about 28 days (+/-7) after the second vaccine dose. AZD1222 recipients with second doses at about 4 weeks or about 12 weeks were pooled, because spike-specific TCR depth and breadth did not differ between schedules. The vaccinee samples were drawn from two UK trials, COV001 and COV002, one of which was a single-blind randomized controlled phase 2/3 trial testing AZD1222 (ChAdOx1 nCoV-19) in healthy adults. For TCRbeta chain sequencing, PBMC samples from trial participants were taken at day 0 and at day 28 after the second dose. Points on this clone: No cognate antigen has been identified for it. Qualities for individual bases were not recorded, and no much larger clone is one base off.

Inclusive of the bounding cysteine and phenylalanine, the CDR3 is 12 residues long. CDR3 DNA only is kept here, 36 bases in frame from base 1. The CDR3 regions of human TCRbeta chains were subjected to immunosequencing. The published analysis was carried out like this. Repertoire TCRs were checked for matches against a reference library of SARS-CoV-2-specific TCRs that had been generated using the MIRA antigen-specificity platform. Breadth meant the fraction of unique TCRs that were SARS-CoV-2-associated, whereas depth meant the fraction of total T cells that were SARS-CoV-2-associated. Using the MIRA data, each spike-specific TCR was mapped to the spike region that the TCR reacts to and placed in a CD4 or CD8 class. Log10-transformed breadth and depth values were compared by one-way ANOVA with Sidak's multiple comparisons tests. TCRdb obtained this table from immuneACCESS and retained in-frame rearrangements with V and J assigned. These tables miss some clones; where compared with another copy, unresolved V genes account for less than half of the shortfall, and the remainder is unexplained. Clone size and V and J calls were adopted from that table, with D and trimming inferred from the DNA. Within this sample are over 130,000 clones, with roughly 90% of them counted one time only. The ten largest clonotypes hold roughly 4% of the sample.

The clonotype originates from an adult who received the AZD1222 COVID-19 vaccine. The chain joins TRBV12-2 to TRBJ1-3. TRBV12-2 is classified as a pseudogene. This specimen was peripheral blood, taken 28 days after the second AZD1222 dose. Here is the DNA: TGTGCATACTGCTCTGGTGGAAACACCATATATTTT. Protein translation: CAYCSGGNTIYF.